This T cell receptor (beta chain) was sequenced in a study of response to subunit inactivated influenza vaccine. Trimming shortened V by 3 bases and J by 5 bases, and 13 bases separated the two germline ends. The CDR3 totals 15 residues. A few counts support this clonotype. In TCRdb, the RT-PCR reads were re-called with MiXCR into one record per CDR3 protein. The table includes about 540,000 distinct CDR3 sequences, roughly a quarter detected once. The data were also submitted as part of a second study, on T cells expressing NK-cell markers. Per that study: cDNA encoding TCR beta was synthesized via 5'RACE template switching incorporating UMIs. TCR beta repertoires came from sorted CD3+CD56+NKG2C+, CD3+CD56+NKG2C- and CD3+CD56-NKG2C+ T cells.

This clonotype originated in a man aged 45-65 years who received an inactivated influenza vaccine. The V and J genes are TRBV12-3 or TRBV12-4 and TRBJ2-2, with D maybe TRBD1 (6 bases). The sample here was CD4+ T cells sorted from PBMCs, taken 12 days after vaccination. This chain's CDR3 is CASSFIRGYTGELFF. For the CDR3, the DNA is TGTGCCAGCAGTTTTATCAGGGGATATACCGGGGAGCTGTTTTTT.